The 12 T cell receptor beta chains below come from one sample, sequenced in a study of beta chain features in type 1 diabetes. All of the isolated RNA was reverse transcribed, so expressed TCRB transcripts were sequenced. Profiled with immunoSEQ multiplex PCR; TCRdb holds only in-frame clones, not every one. The profile shows some 900,000 clones, under 20% of them singletons. The sample was naive CD4+ T cells from blood. The receptors here all came from a woman between 18 and 30 years old in good health.

The rearrangement links TRBV7-8 to TRBJ2-4; the D call may be TRBD1 or TRBD2 (5 bases each). Trimming cost V 2 bases and J 0 bases, with 14 bases left between them. Per germline, CDR1 SGHVS and CDR2 FQNEAQ. The CDR3 length is 17 residues. The CDR3 loop reads CASSLPPGTKAKNIQYF. The CDR3 DNA sequence: TGTGCCAGCAGCTTACCCCCGGGGACGAAAGCCAAAAACATTCAGTACTTC.

This clone was observed a few times. This chain uses TRBV29-1 with TRBJ2-1; 8 nucleotides match TRBD2. Germline V lookup: CDR1 SQVTM, CDR2 ANQGSEA. This CDR3 region has 17 residues. J lost 0 bases, V lost 4 bases, and 11 bases had no gene match. DNA of the CDR3: TGCAGCGTTGGTCGCATAACCGGGACTAGCTCCTACAATGAGCAGTTCTTC. This gives the protein CSVGRITGTSSYNEQFF.

This clone came up a few times. The V and J genes are TRBV5-4 and TRBJ2-5; 10 bases are a match to TRBD2. Trimming cost V 4 bases and J 5 bases; bases outside gene matches: 5. Germline V lookup: CDR1 SGHNT, CDR2 YYREEE (reference sequence). The CDR3 contains 14 residues. The CDR3 protein is CASSVQREGETQYF. In DNA, the CDR3 is TGTGCCAGCAGCGTCCAGCGGGAGGGGGAGACCCAGTACTTC.

The J gene is TRBJ1-2, the V gene TRBV28; tentative D call: TRBD1 (5 bases). The germline V gene encodes CDR1 MDHEN and CDR2 SYDVKM. The CDR3 runs 13 residues. V lost 5 bases and J lost 6, with 13 bases in between. The CDR3 DNA sequence: TGTGCCAGCAGTCTCGGACAAGACGATGGCTACACCTTC. This encodes CASSLGQDDGYTF.

The chain joins TRBV6-1 to TRBJ2-5; TRBD1 matches at 8 bases. V dropped 5 bases and J dropped 2; count of bases not matched to a gene: 7. This CDR3 is 15 amino acids long. Germline V lookup: CDR1 MNHNS, CDR2 SASEGT. CDR3 DNA sequence: TGTGCCAGCAGTCAGGGACAGGATGCACAAGAGACCCAGTACTTC. It specifies CASSQGQDAQETQYF.

This rearrangement joins TRBV21-1 to TRBJ2-1; whether TRBD2, the table's D call, matches the DNA was not checked. TRBV21-1 is reported as a pseudogene. This CDR3 is built from 17 residues. In DNA form, the CDR3 reads TGTGCCAGCAGCCAATCGACTAGCGGGAAAACCTACAATGAGCAGTTCTTC. Amino acids: CASSQSTSGKTYNEQFF.

Regarding this clone: This same CDR3 is encoded by further DNA sequences in the sample. The chain recombines TRBV10-3 with TRBJ2-5; 10 bases match TRBD1. CDR1 is ENHRY, CDR2 SYGVKD, per germline. V trimming: 9 bases; J trimming: 4 bases; junction bases outside the gene matches: 5. The CDR3 is 13 residues long. The CDR3 sequence: CAIRQGAGETQYF. The CDR3 nucleotides are TGTGCCATAAGACAGGGGGCTGGAGAGACCCAGTACTTC.

The CDR3 spells CASSPGGNQNIQYF. CDR3 in DNA: TGTGCCAGCAGCCCGGGGGGGAATCAAAACATTCAGTACTTC. The chain carries TRBV6-6 and TRBJ2-4; 8 bases agree with TRBD2. Germline loops: CDR1 MNHNY, CDR2 SVGAGI (reference sequence). The J segment lost 5 bases and the V segment lost 6 bases, leaving 6 bases of the junction unmatched. This CDR3 is 14 amino acids long.

This chain uses TRBV18 with TRBJ2-2; D gene ambiguous. The germline V gene has CDR1 KGHSH and CDR2 LQKENI. V lost 6 bases and J 0 bases, leaving 14 bases between the germline ends. This CDR3 comprises 16 residues. This CDR3 is CASSTSGLPNTGELFF. The DNA for the CDR3 is TGTGCCAGCTCTACATCGGGTCTCCCGAACACCGGGGAGCTGTTTTTT.

The chain recombines TRBV14 with TRBJ2-1; 8 nucleotides match TRBD2. The CDR3 loop spans 19 amino acids. Trimming at V came to 4 bases and at J to 3 bases, leaving 17 bases not matched to a gene. CDR1 SGHDN and CDR2 FVKESK come from the germline V gene. The CDR3 DNA follows: TGTGCCAGCAGCCCTATGGGATTCTTGCGGGAGGACCGCTACAATGAGCAGTTCTTC. Its protein is CASSPMGFLREDRYNEQFF. Variable domain in full (rest from reference TRBV14 and TRBJ2-1): EAGVTQFPSHSVIEKGQTVTLRCDPISGHDNLYWYRRVMGKEIKFLLHFVKESKQDESGMPNNRFLAERTGGTYSTLKVQPAELEDSGVYFCASSPMGFLREDRYNEQFFGPGTRLTVL.

Here the CDR3 DNA reads TGTGCCAGCTCACCAATTCGCTCGGAGACCCAGTACTTC. Translated: CASSPIRSETQYF. The rearrangement uses TRBV18 and TRBJ2-5; D is unclear. The CDR3 runs to 13 residues. Germline CDR1 is KGHSH and CDR2 is LQKENI. V gave up 2 bases and J gave up 5 bases, with 9 bases separating them.

This sequence joins TRBV7-2 and TRBJ2-7; possible D gene TRBD2, 5 bases. The CDR3 consists of 18 residues. Trimming removed 5 bases from V and 0 bases from J, with 23 bases in between. The germline gives CDR1 SGHTA, CDR2 FQGNSA. The DNA for the CDR3 is TGTGCCAGCAGCCCCCCGAGGCGGGCCGGGTTTAGCTCCTACGAGCAGTACTTC. It specifies CASSPPRRAGFSSYEQYF.